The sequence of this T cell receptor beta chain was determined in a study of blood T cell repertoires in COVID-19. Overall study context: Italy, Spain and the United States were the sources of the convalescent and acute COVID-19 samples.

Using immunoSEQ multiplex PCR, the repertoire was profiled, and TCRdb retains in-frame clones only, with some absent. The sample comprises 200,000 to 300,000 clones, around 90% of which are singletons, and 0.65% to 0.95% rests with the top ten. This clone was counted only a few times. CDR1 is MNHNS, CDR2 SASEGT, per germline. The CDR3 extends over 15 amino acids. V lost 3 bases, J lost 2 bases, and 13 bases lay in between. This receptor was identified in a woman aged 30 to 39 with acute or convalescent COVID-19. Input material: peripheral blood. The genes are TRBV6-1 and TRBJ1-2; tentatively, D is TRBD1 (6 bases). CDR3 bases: TGTGCCAGCAGTGATGTGCGGGGGGCAAACTATGGCTACACCTTC. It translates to CASSDVRGANYGYTF.